This TCR beta chain originates from a study of post-analysis software for immune sequencing data. The table lists this clonotype with a few counts. Its target is unknown. Built from TCR beta cDNA, the libraries had unique molecular identifiers in them. Once about 0.95 to 10 million T cells were used, about 490,000 cDNA molecules resulted. TCRdb redid the calling of the PCR reads with MiXCR, one entry per CDR3 protein. This table holds over 150,000 distinct CDR3 sequences, around 28% found once. Regarding the study as a whole: Compared against controls, patients with multiple sclerosis displayed significantly lower normalized Chao1 diversity. Same-batch preparations were strongly co-clustered by F measure.

The TCR sequence derives from a girl aged 10-17 years with multiple sclerosis. The sequenced sample consisted of blood.

The CDR3 reads CASSEAGGARGEQYF. DNA for the CDR3: TGTGCCAGCAGTGAAGCCGGAGGGGCCCGTGGCGAGCAGTACTTC. This chain uses TRBV2 with TRBJ2-7, with D perhaps matching TRBD2 (6 bases). The CDR3 is made up of 15 amino acids. Trimming took off 0 bases at V and 6 bases at J, with 15 bases between the two ends. CDR1 and CDR2 from the germline V gene are SNHLY and FYNNEI.